Below are 8 T cell receptor beta chains sequenced from a single sample in a study of beta chain features in type 1 diabetes. All of the isolated RNA was reverse transcribed, so expressed TCRB transcripts were sequenced. The method was immunoSEQ multiplex PCR; TCRdb's version includes in-frame clones alone and lacks a portion of them. The table includes hundreds of thousands of clones, approximately 30% detected once. Sequenced: naive CD4+ T cells from blood. The receptors were sampled from a man between 18 and 29 years old in good health.

This clone has just a few counts. The sample contains more than one DNA sequence encoding this CDR3. This chain connects TRBV30 to TRBJ2-7, with no clear D. This CDR3 spans 12 amino acids. Trimming shortened V by 3 bases and J by 3 bases, and 9 bases separated the two germline ends. CDR1 is GTSNPN and CDR2 is SVGIG in the germline V gene (reference sequence). The chain's CDR3 is CAWSEDGYEQYF. The CDR3 DNA reads as TGTGCCTGGAGCGAAGATGGCTACGAGCAGTACTTC.

This clone was seen more than once but under ten times. For the CDR3, the DNA is TGTGCCAGCAGCTCCCGGATAGCGGGAGAGACCCAGTACTTC. This encodes CASSSRIAGETQYF. The chain joins TRBV7-8 to TRBJ2-5; TRBD2 agrees at 7 bases. Germline trimming cut 4 bases from V and 4 bases from J; bases unmatched to any gene: 6. Germline V CDR1 and CDR2: SGHVS, FQNEAQ. The CDR3 sequence is 14 residues long.

This clone was counted between two and nine times. V and J are TRBV10-1 and TRBJ2-3, with TRBD2 identical over 8 bases. Germline values: CDR1 WNHNN, CDR2 SYGVQD (reference sequence). This CDR3 is built from 16 residues. Germline trimming cut 6 bases from V and 1 base from J; bases unmatched to any gene: 9. CDR3 bases: TGCGCCAGCAGCCTACTCGCGGGAGGAGGCACAGATACGCAGTATTTT. It codes for CASSLLAGGGTDTQYF.

The sample holds a few counts of this clone. V usage is TRBV15 and J usage is TRBJ2-1, with TRBD1 as a possible D gene (5 bases). V was pared by 0 bases and J by 8 bases, with 11 bases between. Germline CDR1 is LNHNV and CDR2 is YYDKDF (reference sequence). The CDR3 runs 14 residues. The CDR3 loop reads CATSREWGRHEQFF. CDR3 bases: TGTGCCACCAGCAGAGAGTGGGGCAGGCATGAGCAGTTCTTC. Looking up the rest from reference TRBV15 and TRBJ2-1 gives the full variable domain: DAMVIQNPRYQVTQFGKPVTLSCSQTLNHNVMYWYQQKSSQAPKLLFHYYDKDFNNEADTPDNFQSRRPNTSFCFLDIRSPGLGDTAMYLCATSREWGRHEQFFGPGTRLTVL.

This rearrangement joins TRBV2 to TRBJ2-7; the D is unclear. V lost 6 bases to trimming and J lost 0 bases, with 0 bases between them. The CDR3 totals 10 residues. From germline, CDR1 is SNHLY and CDR2 FYNNEI. This CDR3 is CASSSYEQYF. The DNA of the CDR3 is TGTGCCAGCAGCTCCTACGAGCAGTACTTC.

This chain connects TRBV6-5 to TRBJ1-5, with a possible D match to TRBD1 (5 bases). The CDR3 totals 14 residues. V dropped 1 base and J dropped 4 bases, with 8 bases sitting between them. The germline gives CDR1 MNHEY, CDR2 SVGAGI. CDR3 in amino acids: CASSYYRGNQPQHF. DNA for the CDR3: TGTGCCAGCAGTTACTATCGGGGGAATCAGCCCCAGCATTTT.

The sample holds a few counts of this clone. CDR3 protein: CASSEPGQGYEQYF. In DNA, the CDR3 is TGTGCCAGCAGTGAACCGGGACAGGGCTACGAGCAGTACTTC. The V call is TRBV25-1, the J call TRBJ2-7; 9 bases are a match to TRBD1. This CDR3 has 14 residues. Germline V gene data show CDR1 as MGHDK and CDR2 as SYGVNS. V gave up 2 bases and J gave up 3 bases; unmatched junction bases: 2.

This clone was detected a few times. The gene calls are TRBV11-2 and TRBJ2-3; D possibly corresponds to TRBD2 (5 bases). Germline V gene data show CDR1 as SGHAT and CDR2 as FQNNGV. Trimming removed 6 bases at V and 0 bases at J, with 13 bases between. The CDR3 length is 15 residues. CDR3 nucleotides: TGTGCCAGCAGTAAAATCGGGATTAGCACAGATACGCAGTATTTT. Amino acids: CASSKIGISTDTQYF.